This T cell receptor beta chain is from a study of T cells in localized non-small cell lung cancer. Trimming stripped 7 bases from V and 8 bases from J, with 14 bases between. The CDR3 sequence is 12 residues long. Germline CDR1 and CDR2: SNHLY and FYNNEI. Here immunoSEQ multiplex PCR was the method, and the copy in TCRdb shows in-frame clones only, minus some. The sample lists tens of thousands of clones; 85% to 90% were seen once. This clonotype was obtained from a male donor at least 60 years old with stage III lung adenocarcinoma. The rearrangement links TRBV2 to TRBJ1-1, with D uncertain. The sequencing used peripheral blood, collected before any cancer treatment. The CDR3 bases are TGTGCCAGCACTTACATGGGCTTGGAAGCTTTCTTT. This gives the protein CASTYMGLEAFF.